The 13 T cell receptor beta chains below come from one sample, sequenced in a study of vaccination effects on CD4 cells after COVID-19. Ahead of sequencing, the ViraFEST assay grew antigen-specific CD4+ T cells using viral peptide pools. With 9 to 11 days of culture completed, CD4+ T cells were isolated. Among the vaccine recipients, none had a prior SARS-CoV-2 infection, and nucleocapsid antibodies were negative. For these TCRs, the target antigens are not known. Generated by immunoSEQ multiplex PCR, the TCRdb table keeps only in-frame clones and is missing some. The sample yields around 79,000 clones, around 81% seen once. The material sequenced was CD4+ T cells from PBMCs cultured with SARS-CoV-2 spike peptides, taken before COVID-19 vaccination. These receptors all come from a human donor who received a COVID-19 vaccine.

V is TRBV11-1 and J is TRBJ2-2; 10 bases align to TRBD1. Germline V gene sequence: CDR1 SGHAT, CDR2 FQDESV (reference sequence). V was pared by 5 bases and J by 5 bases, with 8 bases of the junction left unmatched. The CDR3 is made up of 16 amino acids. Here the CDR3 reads CASSPLWTGGTGELFF. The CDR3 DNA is TGTGCCAGCAGCCCGCTGTGGACAGGGGGTACCGGGGAGCTGTTTTTT.

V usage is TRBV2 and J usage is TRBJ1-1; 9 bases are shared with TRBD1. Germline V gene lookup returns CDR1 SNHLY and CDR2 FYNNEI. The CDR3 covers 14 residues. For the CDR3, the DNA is TGTGCGGGGAGGGGGACAGGGCTGAACACTGAAGCTTTCTTT. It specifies CAGRGTGLNTEAFF.

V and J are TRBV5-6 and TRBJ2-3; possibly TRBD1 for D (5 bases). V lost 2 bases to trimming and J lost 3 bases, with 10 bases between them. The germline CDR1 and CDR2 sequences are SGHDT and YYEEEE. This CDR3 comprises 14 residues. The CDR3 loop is CASSFGRATDTQYF. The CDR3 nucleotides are TGTGCCAGCAGCTTCGGCAGGGCGACAGATACGCAGTATTTT.

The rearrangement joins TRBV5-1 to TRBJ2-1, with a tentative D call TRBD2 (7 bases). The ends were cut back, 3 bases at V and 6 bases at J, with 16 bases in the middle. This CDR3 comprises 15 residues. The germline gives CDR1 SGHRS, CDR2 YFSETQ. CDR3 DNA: TGCGCCAGCAGCTCGGGTGGGGGGGCCTCCAATGAGCAGTTCTTC. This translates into CASSSGGGASNEQFF.

CDR3 loop: CASSELAGGVNEQFF. In nucleotides, the CDR3 is TGTGCCAGCAGTGAGCTAGCGGGGGGCGTCAATGAGCAGTTCTTC. The chain has TRBV2 and TRBJ2-1; 11 bases agree with TRBD2. The V and J ends lost 3 bases and 6 bases, in that order; junction bases with no gene match: 4. In germline, CDR1 is SNHLY, CDR2 FYNNEI. The CDR3 has 15 amino acids.

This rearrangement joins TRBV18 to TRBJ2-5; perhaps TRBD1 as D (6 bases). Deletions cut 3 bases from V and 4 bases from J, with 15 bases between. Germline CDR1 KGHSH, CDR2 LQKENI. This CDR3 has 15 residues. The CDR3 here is CASSPPTRGTETQYF. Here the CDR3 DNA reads TGTGCCAGCTCACCGCCGACAAGGGGGACAGAGACCCAGTACTTC.

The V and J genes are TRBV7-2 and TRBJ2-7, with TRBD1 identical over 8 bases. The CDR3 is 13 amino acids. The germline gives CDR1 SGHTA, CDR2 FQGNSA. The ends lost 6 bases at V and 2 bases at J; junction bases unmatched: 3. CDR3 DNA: TGTGCCAGCAGTCGGACAGGGACCTACGAGCAGTACGTC. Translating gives CASSRTGTYEQYV.

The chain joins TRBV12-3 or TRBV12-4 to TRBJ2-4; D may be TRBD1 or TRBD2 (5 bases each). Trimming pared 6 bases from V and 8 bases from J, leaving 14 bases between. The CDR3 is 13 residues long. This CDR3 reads CASRPLTGHIQYF. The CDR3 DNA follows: TGTGCCAGCAGGCCACTCACGGGGCACATTCAGTACTTC.

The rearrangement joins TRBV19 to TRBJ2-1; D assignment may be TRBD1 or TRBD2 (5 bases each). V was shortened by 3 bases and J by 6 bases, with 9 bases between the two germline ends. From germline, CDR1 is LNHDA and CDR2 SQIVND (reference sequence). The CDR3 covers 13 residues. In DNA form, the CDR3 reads TGTGCCAGTAGTATGGGGGTGGGCAATGAGCAGTTCTTC. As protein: CASSMGVGNEQFF.

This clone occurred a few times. This CDR3 reads CASSRDTYEQYV. CDR3 in DNA: TGTGCCAGCAGTCGGGACACCTACGAGCAGTACGTC. The chain uses TRBV12-3 or TRBV12-4 and TRBJ2-7; TRBD1 is a possible D gene (6 bases). The CDR3 runs to 12 residues. V shed 5 bases and J shed 2 bases, with 7 bases lying between them.

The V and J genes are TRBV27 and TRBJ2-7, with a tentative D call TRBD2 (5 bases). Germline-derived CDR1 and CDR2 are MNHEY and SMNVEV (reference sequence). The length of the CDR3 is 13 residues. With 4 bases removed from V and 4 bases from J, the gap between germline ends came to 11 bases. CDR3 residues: CASSSRDSYEQYV. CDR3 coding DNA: TGTGCCAGCAGTTCCCGGGATTCGTACGAGCAGTACGTC.

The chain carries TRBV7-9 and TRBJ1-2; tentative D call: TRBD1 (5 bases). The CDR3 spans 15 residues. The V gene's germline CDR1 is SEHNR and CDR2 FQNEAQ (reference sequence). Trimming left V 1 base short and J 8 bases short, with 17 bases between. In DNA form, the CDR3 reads TGTGCCAGCAGCTTAGGGGGAGAAAGGGGCCGGGGCTACACCTTC. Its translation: CASSLGGERGRGYTF. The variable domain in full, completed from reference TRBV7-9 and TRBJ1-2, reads DTGVSQNPRHKITKRGQNVTFRCDPISEHNRLYWYRQTLGQGPEFLTYFQNEAQLEKSRLLSDRFSAERPKGSFSTLEIQRTEQGDSAMYLCASSLGGERGRGYTFGSGTRLTVV.

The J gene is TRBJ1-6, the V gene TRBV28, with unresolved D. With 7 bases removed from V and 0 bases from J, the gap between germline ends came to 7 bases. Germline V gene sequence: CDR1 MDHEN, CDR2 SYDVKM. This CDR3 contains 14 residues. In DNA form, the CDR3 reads TGTGCCAGCACCTTAGGCTCCTATAATTCACCCCTCCACTTT. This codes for CASTLGSYNSPLHF.